The sequence of this T cell receptor (beta chain) was determined in a study of blood T cell repertoires in COVID-19. The wider study: Acute and convalescent COVID-19 specimens originated in the United States, Italy and Spain. Nucleic acid was either cDNA or gDNA, and it came from T cells, B-cell-depleted T cells, or PBMCs.

This clone was seen just once. V was cut by 1 base and J by 7 bases, with 14 bases left in between. CDR1 is PRHDT, CDR2 FYEKMQ, per germline (reference sequence). The CDR3 totals 14 residues. Repertoires were generated with immunoSEQ multiplex PCR, while TCRdb's copy carries only in-frame clones and drops some. The repertoire includes about 110,000 clones, more than 80% of them detected once, and approximately 1% sits in the top ten. Sequenced: peripheral blood. The chain couples TRBV13 to TRBJ2-7; TRBD1 is a possible D gene (6 bases). The receptor comes from a human donor in a cohort sampled during active COVID-19. The CDR3 loop reads CASSLDTGSGEQYF. The DNA of the CDR3 is TGTGCCAGCAGCTTAGATACAGGGTCGGGGGAGCAGTACTTC. Full variable domain (rest looked up from reference TRBV13 and TRBJ2-7): AAGVIQSPRHLIKEKRETATLKCYPIPRHDTVYWYQQGPGQDPQFLISFYEKMQSDKGSIPDRFSAQQFSDYHSELNMSSLELGDSALYFCASSLDTGSGEQYFGPGTRLTVT.